Reported below is one T cell receptor beta chain. The sample is drawn from a study of blood T cell repertoires in COVID-19. Original processing methods: The assay estimated nucleated cells by amplifying reference gene primers. Sequencing was performed with immunoSEQ multiplex PCR; in TCRdb, only in-frame clones are kept and a portion is missing. That table furnishes V, J and clone size, whereas the DNA furnished D and trimming. The table records about 140,000 clones, about 82% of them present only once. V lost 5 bases and J lost 6, with 10 bases in between. The CDR3 length is 12 residues. Germline CDR1 and CDR2: PRHDT and FYEKMQ (reference sequence).

The TCR was taken from an elderly woman with active or convalescent COVID-19. The rearrangement joins TRBV13 to TRBJ1-1; D is undetermined. Material: peripheral blood. The DNA of the CDR3 is TGTGCCAGCAGCGAGTCGGTTCCTGAAGCTTTCTTT. This gives the protein CASSESVPEAFF.